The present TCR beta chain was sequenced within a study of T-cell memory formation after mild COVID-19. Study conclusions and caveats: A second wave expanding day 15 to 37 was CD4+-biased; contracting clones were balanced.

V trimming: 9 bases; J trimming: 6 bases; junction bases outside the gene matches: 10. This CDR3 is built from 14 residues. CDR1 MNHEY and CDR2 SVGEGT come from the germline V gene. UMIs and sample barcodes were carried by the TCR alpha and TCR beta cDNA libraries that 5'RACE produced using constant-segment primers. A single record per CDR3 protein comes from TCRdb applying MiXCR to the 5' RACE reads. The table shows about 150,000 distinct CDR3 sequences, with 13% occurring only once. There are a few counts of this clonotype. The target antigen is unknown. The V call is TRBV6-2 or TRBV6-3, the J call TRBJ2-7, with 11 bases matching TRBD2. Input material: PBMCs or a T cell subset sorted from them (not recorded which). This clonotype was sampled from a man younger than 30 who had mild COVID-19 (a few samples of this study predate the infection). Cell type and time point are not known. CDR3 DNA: TGTGCCAGTAGACCGGGACTAGCGGTGGGCGAGCAGTACTTC. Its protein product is CASRPGLAVGEQYF.